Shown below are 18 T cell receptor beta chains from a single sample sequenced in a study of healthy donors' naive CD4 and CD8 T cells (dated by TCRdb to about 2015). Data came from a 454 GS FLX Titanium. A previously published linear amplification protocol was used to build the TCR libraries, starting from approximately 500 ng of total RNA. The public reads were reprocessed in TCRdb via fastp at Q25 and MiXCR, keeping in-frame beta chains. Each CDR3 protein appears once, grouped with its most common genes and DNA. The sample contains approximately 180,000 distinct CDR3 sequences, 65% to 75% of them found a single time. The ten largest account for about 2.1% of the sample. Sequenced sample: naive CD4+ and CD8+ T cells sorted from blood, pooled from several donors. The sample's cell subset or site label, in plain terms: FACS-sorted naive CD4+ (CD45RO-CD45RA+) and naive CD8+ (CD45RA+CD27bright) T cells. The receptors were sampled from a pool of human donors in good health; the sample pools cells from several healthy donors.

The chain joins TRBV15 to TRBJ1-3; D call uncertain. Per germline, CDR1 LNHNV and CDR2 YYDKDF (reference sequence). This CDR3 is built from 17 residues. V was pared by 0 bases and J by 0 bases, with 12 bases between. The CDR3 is CATSREEGSSSGNTIYF. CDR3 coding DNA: TGTGCCACCAGCAGAGAGGAGGGTTCGAGCTCTGGAAACACCATATATTTT.

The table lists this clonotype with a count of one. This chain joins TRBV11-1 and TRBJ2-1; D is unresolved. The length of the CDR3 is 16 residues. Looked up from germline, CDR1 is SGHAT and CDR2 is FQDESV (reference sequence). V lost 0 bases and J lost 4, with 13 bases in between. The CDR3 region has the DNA TGTGCCAGCAGCTTAGCGAAGGATCTAAGATACAATGAGCAGTTCTTC. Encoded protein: CASSLAKDLRYNEQFF. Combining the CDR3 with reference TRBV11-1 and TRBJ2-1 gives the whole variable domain EAEVAQSPRYKITEKSQAVAFWCDPISGHATLYWYRQILGQGPELLVQFQDESVVDDSQLPKDRFSAERLKGVDSTLKIQPAELGDSAMYLCASSLAKDLRYNEQFFGPGTRLTVL.

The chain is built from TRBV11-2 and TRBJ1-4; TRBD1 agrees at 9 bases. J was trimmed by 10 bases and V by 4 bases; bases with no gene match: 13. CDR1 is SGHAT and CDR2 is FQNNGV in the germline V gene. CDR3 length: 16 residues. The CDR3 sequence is CASSSIQGARGRKLFF. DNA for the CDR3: TGTGCCAGCAGCTCCATACAGGGGGCGCGAGGCCGAAAACTGTTTTTT.

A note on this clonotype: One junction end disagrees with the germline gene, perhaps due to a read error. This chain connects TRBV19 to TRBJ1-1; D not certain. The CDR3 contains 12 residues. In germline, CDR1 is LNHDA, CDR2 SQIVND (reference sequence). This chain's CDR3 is CASSIRNTEAFF. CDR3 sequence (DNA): TGTGCCAGCAGTATCAGGAACACTGAAGCTTTCTTT.

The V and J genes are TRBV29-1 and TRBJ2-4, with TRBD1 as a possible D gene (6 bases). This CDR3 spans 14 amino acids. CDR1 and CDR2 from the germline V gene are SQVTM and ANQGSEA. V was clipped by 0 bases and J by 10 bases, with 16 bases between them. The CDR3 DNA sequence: TGCAGCGTTGAAGATGTGCAGGGGTCAGGGATTCAGTACTTC. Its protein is CSVEDVQGSGIQYF.

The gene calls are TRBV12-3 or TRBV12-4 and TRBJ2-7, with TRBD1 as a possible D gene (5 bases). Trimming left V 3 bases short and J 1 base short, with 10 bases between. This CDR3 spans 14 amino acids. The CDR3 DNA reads TGTGCCAGCAGTTTGATAGGGGAATCCTACGAGCAGTACTTC. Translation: CASSLIGESYEQYF.

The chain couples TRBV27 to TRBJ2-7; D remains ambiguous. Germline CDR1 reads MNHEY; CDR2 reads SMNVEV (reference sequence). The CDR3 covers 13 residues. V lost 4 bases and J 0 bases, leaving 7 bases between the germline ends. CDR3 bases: TGTGCCAGCAGTTGGGCTGCCTCCTACGAGCAGTACTTC. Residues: CASSWAASYEQYF.

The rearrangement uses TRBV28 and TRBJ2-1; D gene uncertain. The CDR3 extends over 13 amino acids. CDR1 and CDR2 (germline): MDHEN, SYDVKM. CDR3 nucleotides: TGTGCAACCTGGGAACTCTCCTACAATGAGCAGTTCTTC. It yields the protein CATWELSYNEQFF.

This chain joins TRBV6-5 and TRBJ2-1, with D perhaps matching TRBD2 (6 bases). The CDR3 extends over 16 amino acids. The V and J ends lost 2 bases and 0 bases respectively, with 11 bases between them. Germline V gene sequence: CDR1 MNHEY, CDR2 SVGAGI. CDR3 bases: TGTGCCAGCAGTTACGGAGGGGCAAGCTCCTACAATGAGCAGTTCTTC. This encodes CASSYGGASSYNEQFF.

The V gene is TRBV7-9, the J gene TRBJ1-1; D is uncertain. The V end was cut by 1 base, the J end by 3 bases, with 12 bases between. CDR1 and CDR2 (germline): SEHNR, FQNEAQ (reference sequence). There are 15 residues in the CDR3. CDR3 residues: CASSLGSGSYTEAFF. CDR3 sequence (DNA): TGTGCCAGCAGCTTAGGATCGGGCAGCTACACTGAAGCTTTCTTT.

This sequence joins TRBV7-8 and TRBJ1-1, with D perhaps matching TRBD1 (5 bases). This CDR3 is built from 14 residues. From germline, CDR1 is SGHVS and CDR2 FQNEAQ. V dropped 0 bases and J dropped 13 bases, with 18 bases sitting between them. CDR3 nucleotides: TGTGCCAGCAGCTTAGCTTTGGGGGAGGATCGTGGTTTCTTT. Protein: CASSLALGEDRGFF.

The CDR3 loop reads CAIKGRKGDQETQYF. DNA of the CDR3: TGTGCCATCAAAGGGAGGAAGGGGGACCAAGAGACCCAGTACTTC. The V call is TRBV10-3, the J call TRBJ2-5; D could derive from TRBD1 or TRBD2 (6 bases each). The germline V gene encodes CDR1 ENHRY and CDR2 SYGVKD. V shed 7 bases and J shed 0 bases, with 15 bases lying between them. There are 15 residues in the CDR3.

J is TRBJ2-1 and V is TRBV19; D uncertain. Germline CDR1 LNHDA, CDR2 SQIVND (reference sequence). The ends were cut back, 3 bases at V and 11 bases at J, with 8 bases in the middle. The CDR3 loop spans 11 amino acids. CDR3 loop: CASSIGIKQFF. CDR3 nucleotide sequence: TGTGCCAGTAGTATTGGTATTAAGCAGTTCTTC.

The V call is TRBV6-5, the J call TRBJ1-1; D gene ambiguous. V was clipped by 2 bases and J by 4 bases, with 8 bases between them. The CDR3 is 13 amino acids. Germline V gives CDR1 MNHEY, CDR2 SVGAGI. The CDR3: CASSYGWGTEAFF. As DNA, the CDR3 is TGTGCCAGCAGTTACGGTTGGGGCACTGAAGCTTTCTTT.

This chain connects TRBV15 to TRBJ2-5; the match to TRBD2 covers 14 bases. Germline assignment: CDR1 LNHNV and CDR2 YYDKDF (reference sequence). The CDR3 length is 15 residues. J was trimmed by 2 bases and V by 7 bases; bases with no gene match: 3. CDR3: CATMRLAGGQETQYF. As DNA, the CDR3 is TGTGCCACCATGAGACTAGCGGGAGGGCAAGAGACCCAGTACTTC.

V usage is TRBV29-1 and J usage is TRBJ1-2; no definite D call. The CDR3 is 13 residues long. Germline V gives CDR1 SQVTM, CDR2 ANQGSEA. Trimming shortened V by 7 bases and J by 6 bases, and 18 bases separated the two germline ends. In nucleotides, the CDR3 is TGCAGCGATCGATCCGACTACGGTCATGGCTACACCTTC. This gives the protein CSDRSDYGHGYTF.

The chain's CDR3 is CASSLGQRDTGELFF. The CDR3 DNA sequence: TGCGCCAGCAGCCTCGGGCAGAGGGACACCGGGGAGCTGTTTTTT. This chain uses TRBV5-1 with TRBJ2-2, with a weak D call TRBD2 (5 bases). Trimming stripped 4 bases from V and 3 bases from J, with 13 bases between. The CDR3 totals 15 residues. Germline V gives CDR1 SGHRS, CDR2 YFSETQ.

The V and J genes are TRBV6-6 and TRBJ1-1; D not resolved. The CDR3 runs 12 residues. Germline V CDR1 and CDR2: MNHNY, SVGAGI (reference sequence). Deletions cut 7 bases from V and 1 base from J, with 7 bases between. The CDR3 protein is CASTEKNTEAFF. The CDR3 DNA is TGTGCCAGCACCGAGAAGAACACTGAAGCTTTCTTT.